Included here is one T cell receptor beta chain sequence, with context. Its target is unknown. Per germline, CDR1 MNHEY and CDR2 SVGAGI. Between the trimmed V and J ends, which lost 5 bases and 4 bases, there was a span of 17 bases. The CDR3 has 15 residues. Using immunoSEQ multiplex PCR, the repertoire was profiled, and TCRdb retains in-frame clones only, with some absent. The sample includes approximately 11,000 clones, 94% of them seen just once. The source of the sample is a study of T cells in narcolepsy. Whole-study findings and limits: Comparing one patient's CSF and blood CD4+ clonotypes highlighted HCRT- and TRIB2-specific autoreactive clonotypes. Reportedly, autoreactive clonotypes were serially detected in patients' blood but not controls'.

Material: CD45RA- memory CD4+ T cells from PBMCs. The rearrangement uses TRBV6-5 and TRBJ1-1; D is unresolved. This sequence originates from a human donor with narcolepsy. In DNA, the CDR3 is TGTGCCAGCAGTGCCTGGGGAGGCCAAGGCACTGAAGCTTTCTTT. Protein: CASSAWGGQGTEAFF.